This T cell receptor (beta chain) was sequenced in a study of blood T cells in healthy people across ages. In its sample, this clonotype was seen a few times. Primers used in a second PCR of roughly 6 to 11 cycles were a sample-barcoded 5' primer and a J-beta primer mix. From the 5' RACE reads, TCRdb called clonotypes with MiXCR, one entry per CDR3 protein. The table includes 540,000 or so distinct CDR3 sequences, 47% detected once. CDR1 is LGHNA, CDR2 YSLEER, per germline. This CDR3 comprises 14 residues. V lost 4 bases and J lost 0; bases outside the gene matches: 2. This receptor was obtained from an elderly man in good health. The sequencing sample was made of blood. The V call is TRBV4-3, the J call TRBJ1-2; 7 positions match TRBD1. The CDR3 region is CASSRTGANYGYTF. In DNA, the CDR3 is TGCGCCAGCAGCCGTACAGGGGCTAACTATGGCTACACCTTC.